This entry concerns a single T cell receptor (beta chain). This sample stems from a study of blood T cell repertoires in COVID-19. Study-level background: Spain, Italy and the United States supplied samples that represented acute and convalescent COVID-19. PBMCs, B-cell-depleted T cells, or T cells provided the cDNA or gDNA that made up the material.

In the study's own analysis: Quantification of nucleated cells was approximated via reference gene primer amplification. Data came from immunoSEQ multiplex PCR; TCRdb stores just in-frame clones and leaves some out. The DNA was the basis for D and trimming; V, J and clone size are from that table. Of about 200,000 clones detected, about 93% appear once; the ten largest clones hold 0.6% to 0.9%. CDR1 and CDR2 from the germline V gene are MDHEN and SYDVKM. The V gene lost 2 bases and the J gene lost 5 bases, with 9 bases spanning the gap. The CDR3 extends over 14 amino acids. A Seattle source enrolled patients during active infection and followed them longitudinally.

The TCR comes from a man aged 25-45 years with COVID-19, enrolled during active disease. Sequenced input: peripheral blood. The chain couples TRBV28 to TRBJ1-4; D ambiguous. This chain's CDR3 is CASSLVNQNEKLFF. The CDR3 nucleotides are TGTGCCAGCAGTTTAGTGAACCAGAATGAAAAACTGTTTTTT.